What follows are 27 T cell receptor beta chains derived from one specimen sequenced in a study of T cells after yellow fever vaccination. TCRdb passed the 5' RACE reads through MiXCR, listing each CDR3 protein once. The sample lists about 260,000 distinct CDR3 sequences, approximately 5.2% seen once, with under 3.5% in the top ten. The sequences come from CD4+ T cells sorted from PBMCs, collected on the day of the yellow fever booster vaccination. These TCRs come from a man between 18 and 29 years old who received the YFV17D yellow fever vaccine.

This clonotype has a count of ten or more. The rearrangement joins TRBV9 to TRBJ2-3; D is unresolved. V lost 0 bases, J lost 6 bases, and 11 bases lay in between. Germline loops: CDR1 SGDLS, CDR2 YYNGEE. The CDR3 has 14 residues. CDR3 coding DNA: TGTGCCAGCAGCGTAGTACCAGTCAGGGATACGCAGTATTTT. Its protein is CASSVVPVRDTQYF. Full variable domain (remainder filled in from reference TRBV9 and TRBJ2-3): DSGVTQTPKHLITATGQRVTLRCSPRSGDLSVYWYQQSLDQGLQFLIQYYNGEERAKGNILERFSAQQFPDLHSELNLSSLELGDSALYFCASSVVPVRDTQYFGPGTRLTVL.

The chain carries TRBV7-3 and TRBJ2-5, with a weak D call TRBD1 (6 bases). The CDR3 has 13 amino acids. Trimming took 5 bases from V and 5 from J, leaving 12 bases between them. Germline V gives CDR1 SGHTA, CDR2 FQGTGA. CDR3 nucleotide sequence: TGTGCCAGCAGCAGGGGACATAGGGAGACCCAGTACTTC. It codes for CASSRGHRETQYF. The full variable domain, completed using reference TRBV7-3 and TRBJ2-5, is GAGVSQTPSNKVTEKGKYVELRCDPISGHTALYWYRQSLGQGPEFLIYFQGTGAADDSGLPNDRFFAVRPEGSVSTLKIQRTERGDSAVYLCASSRGHRETQYFGPGTRLLVL.

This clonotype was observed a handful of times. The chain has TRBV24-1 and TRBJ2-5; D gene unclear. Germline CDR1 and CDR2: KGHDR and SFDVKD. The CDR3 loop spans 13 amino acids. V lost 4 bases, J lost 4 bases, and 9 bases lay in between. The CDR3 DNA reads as TGTGCCACCAGTGAAGTGGGTCGAGAGACCCAGTACTTC. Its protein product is CATSEVGRETQYF.

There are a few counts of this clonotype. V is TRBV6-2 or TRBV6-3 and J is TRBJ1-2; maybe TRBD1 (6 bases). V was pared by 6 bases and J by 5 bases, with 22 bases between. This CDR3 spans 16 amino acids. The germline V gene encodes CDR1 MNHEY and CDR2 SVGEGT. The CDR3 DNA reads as TGTGCCAGCAGCACCCCCGGGGACATCCGTTTTTATGGCTACACCTTC. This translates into CASSTPGDIRFYGYTF.

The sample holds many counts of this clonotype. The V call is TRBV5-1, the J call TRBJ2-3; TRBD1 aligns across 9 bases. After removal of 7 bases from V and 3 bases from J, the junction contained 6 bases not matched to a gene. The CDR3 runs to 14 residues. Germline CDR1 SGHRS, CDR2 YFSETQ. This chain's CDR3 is CASGWGQGTDTQYF. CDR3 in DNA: TGCGCCAGCGGATGGGGACAGGGTACAGATACGCAGTATTTT. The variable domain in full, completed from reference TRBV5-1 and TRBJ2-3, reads KAGVTQTPRYLIKTRGQQVTLSCSPISGHRSVSWYQQTPGQGLQFLFEYFSETQRNKGNFPGRFSGRQFSNSRSEMNVSTLELGDSALYLCASGWGQGTDTQYFGPGTRLTVL.

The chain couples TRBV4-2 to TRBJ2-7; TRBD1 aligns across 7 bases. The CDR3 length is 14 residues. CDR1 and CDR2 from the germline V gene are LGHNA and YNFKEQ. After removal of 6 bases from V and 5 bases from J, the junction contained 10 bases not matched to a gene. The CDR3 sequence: CASREPGQSHEQYF. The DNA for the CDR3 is TGTGCCAGCAGAGAACCGGGACAGTCCCACGAGCAGTACTTC.

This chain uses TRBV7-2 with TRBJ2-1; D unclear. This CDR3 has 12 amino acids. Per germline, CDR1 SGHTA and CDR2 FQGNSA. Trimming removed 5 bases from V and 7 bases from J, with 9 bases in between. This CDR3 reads CASSPYGNEQFF. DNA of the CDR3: TGTGCCAGCAGCCCCTATGGGAATGAGCAGTTCTTC.

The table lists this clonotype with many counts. The chain's CDR3 is CASSSPNRGGRNEQYV. The CDR3 coding sequence is TGTGCCAGCAGTTCCCCCAACAGGGGTGGAAGGAACGAGCAGTACGTC. The chain employs TRBV6-2 or TRBV6-3 and TRBJ2-7, with TRBD1 matching 7 bases. The CDR3 consists of 16 residues. Germline CDR1 MNHEY, CDR2 SVGEGT. The ends lost 4 bases at V and 5 bases at J; junction bases unmatched: 14.

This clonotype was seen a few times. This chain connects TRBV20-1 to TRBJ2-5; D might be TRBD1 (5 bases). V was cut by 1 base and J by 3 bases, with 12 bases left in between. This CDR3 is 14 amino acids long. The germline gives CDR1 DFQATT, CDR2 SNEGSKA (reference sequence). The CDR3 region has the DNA TGCAGTGCTAGAGTACAGGACCCAAAAGAGACCCAGTACTTC. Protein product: CSARVQDPKETQYF.

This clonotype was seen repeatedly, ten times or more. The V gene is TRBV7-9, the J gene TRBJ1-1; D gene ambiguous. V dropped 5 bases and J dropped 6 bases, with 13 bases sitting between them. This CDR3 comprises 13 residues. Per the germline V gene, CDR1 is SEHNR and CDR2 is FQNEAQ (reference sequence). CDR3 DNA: TGTGCCAGCAGCCCACGGGCGGAGGCTGAAGCTTTCTTT. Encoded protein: CASSPRAEAEAFF.

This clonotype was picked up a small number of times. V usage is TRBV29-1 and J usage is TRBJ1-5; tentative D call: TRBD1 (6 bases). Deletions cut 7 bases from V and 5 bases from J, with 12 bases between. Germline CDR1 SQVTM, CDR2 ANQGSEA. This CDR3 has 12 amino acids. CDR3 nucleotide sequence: TGCAGCGCCACAGGGTTGGATCAGCCCCAGCATTTT. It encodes CSATGLDQPQHF.

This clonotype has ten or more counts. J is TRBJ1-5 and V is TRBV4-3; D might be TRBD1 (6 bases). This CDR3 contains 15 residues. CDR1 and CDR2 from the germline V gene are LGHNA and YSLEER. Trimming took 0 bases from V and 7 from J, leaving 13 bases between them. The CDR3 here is CASSQDSQGNQPQHF. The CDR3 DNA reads TGCGCCAGCAGCCAAGATAGTCAGGGGAACCAGCCCCAGCATTTT.

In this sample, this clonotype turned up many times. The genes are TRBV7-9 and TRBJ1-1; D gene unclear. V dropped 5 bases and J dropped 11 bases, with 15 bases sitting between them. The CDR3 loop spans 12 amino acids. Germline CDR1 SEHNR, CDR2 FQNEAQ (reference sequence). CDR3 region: CASSADSLRAFF. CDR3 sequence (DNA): TGTGCCAGCAGCGCCGACTCTTTACGGGCTTTCTTT.

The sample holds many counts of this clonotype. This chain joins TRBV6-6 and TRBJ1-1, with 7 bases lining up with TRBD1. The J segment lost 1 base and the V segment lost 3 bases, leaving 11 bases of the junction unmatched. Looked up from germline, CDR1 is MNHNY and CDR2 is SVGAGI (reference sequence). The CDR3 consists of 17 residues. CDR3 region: CASSYGQAGLGNTEAFF. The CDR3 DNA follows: TGTGCCAGCAGTTATGGACAGGCCGGGCTGGGGAACACTGAAGCTTTCTTT.

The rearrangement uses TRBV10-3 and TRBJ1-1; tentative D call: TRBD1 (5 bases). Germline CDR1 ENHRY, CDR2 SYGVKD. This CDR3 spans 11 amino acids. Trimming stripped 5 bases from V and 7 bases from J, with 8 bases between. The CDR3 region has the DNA TGTGCCATCAGTACAGGTTATGAAGCTTTCTTT. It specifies CAISTGYEAFF.

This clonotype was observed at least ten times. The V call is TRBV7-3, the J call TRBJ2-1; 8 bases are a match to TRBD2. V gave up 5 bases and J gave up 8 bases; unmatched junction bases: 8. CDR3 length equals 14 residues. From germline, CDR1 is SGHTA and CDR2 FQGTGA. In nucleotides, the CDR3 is TGTGCCAGCAGCCCCGGGAGCGGGGGCGATGAGCAGTTCTTC. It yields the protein CASSPGSGGDEQFF.

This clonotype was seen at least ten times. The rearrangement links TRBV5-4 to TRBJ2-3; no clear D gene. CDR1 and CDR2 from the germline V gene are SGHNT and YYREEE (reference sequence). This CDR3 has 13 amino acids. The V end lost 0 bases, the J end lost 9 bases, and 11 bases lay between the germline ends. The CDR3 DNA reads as TGTGCCAGCAGCTTGGATTGGCGCGAGACGCAGTATTTT. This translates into CASSLDWRETQYF. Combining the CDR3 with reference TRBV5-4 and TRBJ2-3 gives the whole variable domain ETGVTQSPTHLIKTRGQQVTLRCSSQSGHNTVSWYQQALGQGPQFIFQYYREEENGRGNFPPRFSGLQFPNYSSELNVNALELDDSALYLCASSLDWRETQYFGPGTRLTVL.

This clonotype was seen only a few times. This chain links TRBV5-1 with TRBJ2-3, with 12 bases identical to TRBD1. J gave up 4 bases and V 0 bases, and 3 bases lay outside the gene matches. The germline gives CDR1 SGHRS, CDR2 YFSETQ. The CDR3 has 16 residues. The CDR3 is CASSLGGTGGPDTQYF. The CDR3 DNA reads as TGCGCCAGCAGCTTGGGGGGGACAGGGGGCCCAGATACGCAGTATTTT.

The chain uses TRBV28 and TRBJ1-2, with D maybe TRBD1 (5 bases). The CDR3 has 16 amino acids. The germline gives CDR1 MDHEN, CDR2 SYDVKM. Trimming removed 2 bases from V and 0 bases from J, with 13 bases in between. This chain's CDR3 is CASSLIERGSNYGYTF. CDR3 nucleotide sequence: TGTGCCAGCAGTTTAATAGAGAGGGGTTCTAACTATGGCTACACCTTC.

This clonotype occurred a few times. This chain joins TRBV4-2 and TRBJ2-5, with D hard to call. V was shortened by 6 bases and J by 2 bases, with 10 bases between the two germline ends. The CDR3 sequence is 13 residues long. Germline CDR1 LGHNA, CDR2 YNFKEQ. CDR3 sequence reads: CASRGVSQETQYF. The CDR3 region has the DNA TGTGCCAGCAGGGGCGTATCACAAGAGACCCAGTACTTC.

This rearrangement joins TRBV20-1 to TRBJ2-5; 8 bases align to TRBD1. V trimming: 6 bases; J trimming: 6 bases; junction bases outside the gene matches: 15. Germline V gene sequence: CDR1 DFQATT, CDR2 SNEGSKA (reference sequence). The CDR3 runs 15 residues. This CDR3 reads CSAAHRDRRGKTQYF. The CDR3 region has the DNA TGCAGTGCCGCTCATCGGGACAGGAGGGGGAAGACCCAGTACTTC.

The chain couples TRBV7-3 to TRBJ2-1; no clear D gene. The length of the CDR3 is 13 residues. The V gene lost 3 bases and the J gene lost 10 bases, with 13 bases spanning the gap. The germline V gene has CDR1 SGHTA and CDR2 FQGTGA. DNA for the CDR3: TGTGCCAGCAGCTTGACCATTATTGCGGAGCAGTTCTTC. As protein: CASSLTIIAEQFF.

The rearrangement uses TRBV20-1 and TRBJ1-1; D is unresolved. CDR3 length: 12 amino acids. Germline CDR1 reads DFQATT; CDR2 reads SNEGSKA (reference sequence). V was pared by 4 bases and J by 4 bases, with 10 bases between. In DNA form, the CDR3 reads TGCAGTGCTATGACACCGTTCACTGAAGCTTTCTTT. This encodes CSAMTPFTEAFF.

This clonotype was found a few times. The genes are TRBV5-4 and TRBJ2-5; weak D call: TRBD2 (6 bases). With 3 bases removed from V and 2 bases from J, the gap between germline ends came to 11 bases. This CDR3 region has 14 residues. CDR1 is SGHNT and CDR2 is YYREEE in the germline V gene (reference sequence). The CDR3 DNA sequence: TGTGCCAGCAGCTCCGGGGGTTTTCAAGAGACCCAGTACTTC. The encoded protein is CASSSGGFQETQYF. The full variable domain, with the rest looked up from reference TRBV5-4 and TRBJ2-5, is ETGVTQSPTHLIKTRGQQVTLRCSSQSGHNTVSWYQQALGQGPQFIFQYYREEENGRGNFPPRFSGLQFPNYSSELNVNALELDDSALYLCASSSGGFQETQYFGPGTRLLVL.

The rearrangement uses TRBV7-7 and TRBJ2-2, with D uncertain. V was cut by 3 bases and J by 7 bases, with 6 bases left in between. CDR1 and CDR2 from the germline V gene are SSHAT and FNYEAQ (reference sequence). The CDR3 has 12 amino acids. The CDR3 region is CASSFLGGELFF. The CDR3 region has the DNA TGTGCCAGCAGCTTTCTGGGCGGGGAGCTGTTTTTT.

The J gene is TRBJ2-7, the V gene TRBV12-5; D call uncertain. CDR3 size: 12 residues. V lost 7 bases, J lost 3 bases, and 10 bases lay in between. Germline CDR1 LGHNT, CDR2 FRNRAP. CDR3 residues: CASALADYEQYF. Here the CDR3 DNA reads TGTGCTAGTGCCCTCGCGGACTACGAGCAGTACTTC.

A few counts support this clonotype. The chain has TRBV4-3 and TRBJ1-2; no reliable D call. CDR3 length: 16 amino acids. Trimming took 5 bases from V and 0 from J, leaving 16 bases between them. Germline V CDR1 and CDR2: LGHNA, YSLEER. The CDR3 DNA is TGCGCCAGCAGCTATTCTCGGGAGGATGCTAACTATGGCTACACCTTC. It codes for CASSYSREDANYGYTF.